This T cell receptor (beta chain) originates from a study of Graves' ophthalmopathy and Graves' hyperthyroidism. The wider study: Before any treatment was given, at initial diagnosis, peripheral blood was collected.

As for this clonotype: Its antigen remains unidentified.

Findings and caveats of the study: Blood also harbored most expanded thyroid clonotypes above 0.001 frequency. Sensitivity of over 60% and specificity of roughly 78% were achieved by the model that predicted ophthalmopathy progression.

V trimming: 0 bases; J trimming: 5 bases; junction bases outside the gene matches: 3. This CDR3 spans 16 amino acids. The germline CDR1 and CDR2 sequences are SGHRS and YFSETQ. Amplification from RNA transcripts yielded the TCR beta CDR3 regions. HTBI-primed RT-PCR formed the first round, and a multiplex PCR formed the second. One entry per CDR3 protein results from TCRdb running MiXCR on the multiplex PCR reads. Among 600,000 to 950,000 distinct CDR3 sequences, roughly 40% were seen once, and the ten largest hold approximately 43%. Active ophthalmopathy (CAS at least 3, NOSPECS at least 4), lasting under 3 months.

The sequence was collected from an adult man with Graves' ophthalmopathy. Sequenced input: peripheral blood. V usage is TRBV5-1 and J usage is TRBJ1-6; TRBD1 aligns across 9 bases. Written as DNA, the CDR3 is TGCGCCAGCAGCTTGGCCGGGACAGGGAATAATTCACCCCTCCACTTT. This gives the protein CASSLAGTGNNSPLHF.